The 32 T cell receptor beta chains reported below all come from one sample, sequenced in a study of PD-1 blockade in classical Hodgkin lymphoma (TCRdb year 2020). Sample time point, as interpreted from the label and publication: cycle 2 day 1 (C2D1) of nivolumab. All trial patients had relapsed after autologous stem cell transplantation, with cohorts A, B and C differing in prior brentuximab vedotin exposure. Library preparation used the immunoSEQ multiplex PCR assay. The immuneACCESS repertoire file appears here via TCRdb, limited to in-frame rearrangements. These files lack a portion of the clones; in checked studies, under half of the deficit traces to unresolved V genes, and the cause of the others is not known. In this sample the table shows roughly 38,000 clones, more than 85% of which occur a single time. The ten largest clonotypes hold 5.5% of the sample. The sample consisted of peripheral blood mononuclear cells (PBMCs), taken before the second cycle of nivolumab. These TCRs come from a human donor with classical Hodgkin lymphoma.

CDR3 loop: CASSHQGASYNEQFF. DNA for the CDR3: TGTGCCAGCAGTCATCAGGGGGCTTCCTACAATGAGCAGTTCTTC. The J gene is TRBJ2-1, the V gene TRBV6-5; TRBD1 matches 8 bases. In germline, CDR1 is MNHEY, CDR2 SVGAGI. The CDR3 contains 15 residues. The trim removed 5 bases at V and 1 base at J, leaving 4 bases unmatched.

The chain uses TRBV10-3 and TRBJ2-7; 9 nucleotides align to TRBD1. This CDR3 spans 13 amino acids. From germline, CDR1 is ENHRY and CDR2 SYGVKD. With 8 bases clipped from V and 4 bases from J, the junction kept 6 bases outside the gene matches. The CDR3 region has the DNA TGTGCCATCGCCGGACAGGGGTCGTACGAGCAGTACTTC. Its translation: CAIAGQGSYEQYF.

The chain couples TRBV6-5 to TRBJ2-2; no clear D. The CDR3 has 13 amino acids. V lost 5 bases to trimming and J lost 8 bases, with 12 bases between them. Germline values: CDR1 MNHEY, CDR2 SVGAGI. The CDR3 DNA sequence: TGTGCCAGCAGTCCCAACTTGGGGGGGGAGCTGTTTTTT. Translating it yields CASSPNLGGELFF.

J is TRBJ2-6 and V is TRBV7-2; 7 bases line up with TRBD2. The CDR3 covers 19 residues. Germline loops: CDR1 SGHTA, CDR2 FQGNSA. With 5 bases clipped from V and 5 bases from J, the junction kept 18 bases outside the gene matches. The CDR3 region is CASSAGARRRQSRANVLTF. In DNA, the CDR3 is TGTGCCAGCAGCGCGGGAGCCAGGAGACGACAAAGTCGGGCCAACGTCCTGACTTTC.

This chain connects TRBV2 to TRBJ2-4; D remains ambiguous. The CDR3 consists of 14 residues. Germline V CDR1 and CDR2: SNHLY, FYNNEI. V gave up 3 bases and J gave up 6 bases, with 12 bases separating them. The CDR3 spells CASSDGQTRNIQYF. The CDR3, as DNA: TGTGCCAGCAGTGATGGGCAGACCCGAAACATTCAGTACTTC. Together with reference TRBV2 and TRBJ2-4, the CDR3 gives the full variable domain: EPEVTQTPSHQVTQMGQEVILRCVPISNHLYFYWYRQILGQKVEFLVSFYNNEISEKSEIFDDQFSVERPDGSNFTLKIRSTKLEDSAMYFCASSDGQTRNIQYFGAGTRLSVL.

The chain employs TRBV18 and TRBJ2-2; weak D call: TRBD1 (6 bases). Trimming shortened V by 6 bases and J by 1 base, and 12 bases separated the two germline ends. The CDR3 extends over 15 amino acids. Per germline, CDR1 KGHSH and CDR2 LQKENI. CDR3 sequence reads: CASSQGQRNTGELFF. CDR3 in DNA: TGTGCCAGCTCCCAGGGACAAAGGAACACCGGGGAGCTGTTTTTT.

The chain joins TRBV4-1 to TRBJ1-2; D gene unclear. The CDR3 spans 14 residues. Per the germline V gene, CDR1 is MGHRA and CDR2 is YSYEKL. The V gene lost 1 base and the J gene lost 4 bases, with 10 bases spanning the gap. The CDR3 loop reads CASSQALGGYGYTF. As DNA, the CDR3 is TGCGCCAGCAGCCAAGCCCTCGGAGGCTATGGCTACACCTTC.

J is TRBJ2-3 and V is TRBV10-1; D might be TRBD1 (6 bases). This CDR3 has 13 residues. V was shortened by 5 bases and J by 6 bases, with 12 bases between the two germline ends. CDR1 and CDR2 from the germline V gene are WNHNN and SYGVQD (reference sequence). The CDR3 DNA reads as TGCGCCAGCAGTTACGCAGGGGCCGATACGCAGTATTTT. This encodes CASSYAGADTQYF.

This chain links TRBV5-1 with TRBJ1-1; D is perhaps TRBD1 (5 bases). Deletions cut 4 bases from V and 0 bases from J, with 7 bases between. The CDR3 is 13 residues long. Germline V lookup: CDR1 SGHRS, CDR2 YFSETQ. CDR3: CASSGTVNTEAFF. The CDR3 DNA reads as TGCGCCAGCAGCGGGACGGTGAACACTGAAGCTTTCTTT. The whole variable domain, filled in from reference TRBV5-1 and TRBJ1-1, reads KAGVTQTPRYLIKTRGQQVTLSCSPISGHRSVSWYQQTPGQGLQFLFEYFSETQRNKGNFPGRFSGRQFSNSRSEMNVSTLELGDSALYLCASSGTVNTEAFFGQGTRLTVV.

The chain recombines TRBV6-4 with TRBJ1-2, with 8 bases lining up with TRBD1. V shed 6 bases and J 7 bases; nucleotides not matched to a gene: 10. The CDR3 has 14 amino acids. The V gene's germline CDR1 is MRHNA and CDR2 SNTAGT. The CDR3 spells CASREQGGSGGYTF. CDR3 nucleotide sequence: TGTGCCAGCAGAGAACAGGGGGGATCGGGTGGCTACACCTTC.

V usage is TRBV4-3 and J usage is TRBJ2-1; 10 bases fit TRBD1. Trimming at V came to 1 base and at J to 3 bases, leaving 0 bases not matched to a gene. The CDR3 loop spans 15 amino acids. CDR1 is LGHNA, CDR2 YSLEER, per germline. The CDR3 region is CASSQGTGGYNEQFF. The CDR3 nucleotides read TGCGCCAGCAGCCAAGGGACAGGGGGCTACAATGAGCAGTTCTTC.

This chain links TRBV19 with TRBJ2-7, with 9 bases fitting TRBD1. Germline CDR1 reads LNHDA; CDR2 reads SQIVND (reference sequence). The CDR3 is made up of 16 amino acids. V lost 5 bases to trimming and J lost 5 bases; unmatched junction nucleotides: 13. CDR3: CASSDETGTGSDEQYF. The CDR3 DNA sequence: TGTGCCAGTAGTGACGAAACCGGGACAGGGAGCGACGAGCAGTACTTC.

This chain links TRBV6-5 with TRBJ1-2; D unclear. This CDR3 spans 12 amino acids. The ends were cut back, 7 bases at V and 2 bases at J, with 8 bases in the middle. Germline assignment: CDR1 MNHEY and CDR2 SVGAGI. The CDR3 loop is CASTGGNYGYTF. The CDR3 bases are TGTGCCAGCACGGGAGGAAACTATGGCTACACCTTC.

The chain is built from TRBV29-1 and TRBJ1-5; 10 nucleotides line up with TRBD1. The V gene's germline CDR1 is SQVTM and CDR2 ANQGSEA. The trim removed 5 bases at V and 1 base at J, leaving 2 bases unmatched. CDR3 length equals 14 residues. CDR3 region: CSVRQGASNQPQHF. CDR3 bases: TGCAGCGTTCGACAGGGGGCCAGCAATCAGCCCCAGCATTTT.

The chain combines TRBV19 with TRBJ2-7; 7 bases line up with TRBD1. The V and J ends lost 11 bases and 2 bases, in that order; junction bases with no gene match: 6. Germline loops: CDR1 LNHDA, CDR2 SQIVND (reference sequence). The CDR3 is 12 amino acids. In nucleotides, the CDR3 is TGTGCCGTGGGACAGCCCCCCTACGAGCAGTACTTC. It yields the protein CAVGQPPYEQYF.

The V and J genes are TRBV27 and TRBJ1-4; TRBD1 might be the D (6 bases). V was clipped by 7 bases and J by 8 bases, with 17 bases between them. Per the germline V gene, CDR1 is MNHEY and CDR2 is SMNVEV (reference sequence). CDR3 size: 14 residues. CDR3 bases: TGTGCCAGCAAACTACAGGGCGCCCGCGAAAAACTGTTTTTT. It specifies CASKLQGAREKLFF.

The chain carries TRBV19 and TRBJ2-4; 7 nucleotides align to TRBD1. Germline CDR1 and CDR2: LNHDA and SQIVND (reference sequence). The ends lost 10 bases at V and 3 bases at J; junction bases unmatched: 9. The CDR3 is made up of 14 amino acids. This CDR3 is CATTDRADKNIQYF. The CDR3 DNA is TGTGCCACCACAGACAGGGCGGACAAAAACATTCAGTACTTC.

The CDR3 DNA reads TGTGCCAGCAGTTTCTCCTACGAAACCCCTGGGGAGGGGTACGAGCAGTACTTC. Protein product: CASSFSYETPGEGYEQYF. This chain links TRBV28 with TRBJ2-7; 7 bases are shared with TRBD2. The CDR3 extends over 18 amino acids. Germline V gives CDR1 MDHEN, CDR2 SYDVKM. V dropped 3 bases and J dropped 4; count of bases not matched to a gene: 18.

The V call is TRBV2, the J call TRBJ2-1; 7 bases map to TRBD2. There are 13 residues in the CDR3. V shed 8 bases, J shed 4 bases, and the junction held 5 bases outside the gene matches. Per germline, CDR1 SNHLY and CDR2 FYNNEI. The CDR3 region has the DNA TGTGCCAGCGGGCGGGAGCGGTACAATGAGCAGTTCTTC. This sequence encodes CASGRERYNEQFF.

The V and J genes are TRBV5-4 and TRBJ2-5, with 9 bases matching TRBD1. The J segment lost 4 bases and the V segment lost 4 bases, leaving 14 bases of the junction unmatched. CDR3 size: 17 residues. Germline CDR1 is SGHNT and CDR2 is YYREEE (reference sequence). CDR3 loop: CASSKPNRGLEGETQYF. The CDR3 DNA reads TGTGCCAGCAGCAAACCAAACAGGGGGCTGGAAGGAGAGACCCAGTACTTC.

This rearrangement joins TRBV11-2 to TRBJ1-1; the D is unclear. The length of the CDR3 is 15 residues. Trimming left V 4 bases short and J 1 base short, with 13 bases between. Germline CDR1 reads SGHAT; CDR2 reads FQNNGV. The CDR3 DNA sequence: TGTGCCAGCAGCTCCTTCGGACGCAGGAACACTGAAGCTTTCTTT. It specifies CASSSFGRRNTEAFF.

The CDR3 loop is CASSFGQDDSIQYF. Here the CDR3 DNA reads TGCGCCAGCAGCTTTGGACAGGATGATAGCATTCAGTACTTC. The chain has TRBV5-1 and TRBJ2-4; TRBD1 aligns across 7 bases. With 2 bases clipped from V and 9 bases from J, the junction kept 8 bases outside the gene matches. Germline values: CDR1 SGHRS, CDR2 YFSETQ. This CDR3 comprises 14 residues.

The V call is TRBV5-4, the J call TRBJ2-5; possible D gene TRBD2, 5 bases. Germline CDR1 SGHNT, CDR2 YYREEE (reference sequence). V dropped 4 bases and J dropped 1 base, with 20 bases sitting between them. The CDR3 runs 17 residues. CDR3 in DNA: TGTGCCAGCAGCCGCACTTCCGGGGTCAGCAGCCAAGAGACCCAGTACTTC. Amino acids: CASSRTSGVSSQETQYF.

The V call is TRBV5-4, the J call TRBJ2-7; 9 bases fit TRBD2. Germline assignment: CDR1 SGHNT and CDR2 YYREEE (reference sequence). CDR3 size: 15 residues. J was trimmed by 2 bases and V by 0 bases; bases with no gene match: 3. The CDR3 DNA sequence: TGTGCCAGCAGCTTGGTGGGCGGGGGGGCCTACGAGCAGTACTTC. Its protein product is CASSLVGGGAYEQYF.

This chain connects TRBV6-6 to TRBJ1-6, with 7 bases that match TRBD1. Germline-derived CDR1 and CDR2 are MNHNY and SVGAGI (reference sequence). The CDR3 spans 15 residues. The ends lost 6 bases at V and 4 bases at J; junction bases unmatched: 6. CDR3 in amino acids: CASRMGQTYNSPLHF. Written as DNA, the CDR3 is TGTGCCAGCAGGATGGGACAGACTTATAATTCACCCCTCCACTTT.

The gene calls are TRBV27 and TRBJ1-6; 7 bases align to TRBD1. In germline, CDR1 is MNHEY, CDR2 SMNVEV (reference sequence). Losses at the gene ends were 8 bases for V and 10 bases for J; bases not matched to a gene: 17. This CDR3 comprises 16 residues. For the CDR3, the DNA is TGTGCCAGCGGCCCGTGGGCGGGACAGAATGGATCACCCCTCCACTTT. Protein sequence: CASGPWAGQNGSPLHF.

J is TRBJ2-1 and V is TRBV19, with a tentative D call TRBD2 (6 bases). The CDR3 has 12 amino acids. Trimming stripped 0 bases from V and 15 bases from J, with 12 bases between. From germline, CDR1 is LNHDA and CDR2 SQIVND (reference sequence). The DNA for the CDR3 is TGTGCCAGTAGTATAGACGGAGGGCGGCCGTTCTTC. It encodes CASSIDGGRPFF.

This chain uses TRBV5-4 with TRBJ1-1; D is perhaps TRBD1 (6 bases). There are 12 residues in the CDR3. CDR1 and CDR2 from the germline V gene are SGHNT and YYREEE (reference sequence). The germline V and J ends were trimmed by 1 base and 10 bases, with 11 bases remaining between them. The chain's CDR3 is CASSLRGVRAFF. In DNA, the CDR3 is TGTGCCAGCAGCTTGAGGGGGGTCAGAGCTTTCTTT.

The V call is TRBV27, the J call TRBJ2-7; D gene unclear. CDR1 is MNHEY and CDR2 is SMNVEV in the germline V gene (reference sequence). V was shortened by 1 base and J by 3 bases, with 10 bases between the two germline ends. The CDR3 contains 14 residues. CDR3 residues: CASSLLGQLYEQYF. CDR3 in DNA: TGTGCCAGCAGTTTATTAGGGCAACTCTACGAGCAGTACTTC.

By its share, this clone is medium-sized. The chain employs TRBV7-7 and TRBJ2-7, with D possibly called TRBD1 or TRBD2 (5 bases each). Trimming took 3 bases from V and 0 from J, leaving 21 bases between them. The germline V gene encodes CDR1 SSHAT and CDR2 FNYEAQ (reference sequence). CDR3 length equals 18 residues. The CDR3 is CASSFSIPDWGSSYEQYF. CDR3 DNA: TGTGCCAGCAGCTTTTCGATCCCCGACTGGGGGAGCTCCTACGAGCAGTACTTC.

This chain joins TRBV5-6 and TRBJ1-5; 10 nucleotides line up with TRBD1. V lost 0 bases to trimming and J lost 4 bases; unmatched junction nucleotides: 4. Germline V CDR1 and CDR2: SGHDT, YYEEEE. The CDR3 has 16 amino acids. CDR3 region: CASSLEGTGVNQPQHF. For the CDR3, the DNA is TGTGCCAGCAGCTTGGAGGGGACAGGGGTAAATCAGCCCCAGCATTTT.

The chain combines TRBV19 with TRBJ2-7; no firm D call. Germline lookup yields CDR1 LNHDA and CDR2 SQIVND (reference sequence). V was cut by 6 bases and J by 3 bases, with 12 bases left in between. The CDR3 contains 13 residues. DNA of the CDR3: TGTGCCAGTAGCTTTTCACAGAACTACGAGCAGTACTTC. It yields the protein CASSFSQNYEQYF.